This T cell receptor (beta chain) was profiled in a study of T cells expressing NK-cell markers. TCRdb reprocessed the 5' RACE reads and stores each CDR3 protein as one record, lacking DNA. Recorded for this sample: hundreds of thousands of distinct CDR3 sequences. This sequence originates from a woman between 18 and 70 years old in good health. Sequencing was carried out using blood T cells: a sorted CD56 or NKG2C T cell subset, CD4+ or CD8+ T cells, or bulk PBMC T cells (not recorded which).

This CDR3 is CASSTTGTAYNEQFF. The rearrangement joins TRBV19 to TRBJ2-1; TCRdb names TRBD1, which stays unverified in the absence of DNA. CDR3 length equals 15 residues. The germline CDR1 and CDR2 sequences are LNHDA and SQIVND (reference sequence).